This TCR beta chain was documented in a study of blood T cell repertoires in COVID-19. As for the study in general: COVID-19 samples collected from the United States, Italy and Spain covered acute and convalescent phases. PBMCs, B-cell-depleted T cells, or T cells were the source of the cDNA or gDNA that made up the material.

Trimming removed 3 bases from V and 4 bases from J, with 13 bases in between. Per the germline V gene, CDR1 is KGHSH and CDR2 is LQKENI. The CDR3 runs to 15 residues. In the authors' workflow: For nucleated cells, counts were estimated from reference gene primer amplification. Profiled with immunoSEQ multiplex PCR; TCRdb holds only in-frame clones, not every one. The D gene and trimming were derived from the DNA, and the V and J assignments and clone size from that table. The sample yields 280,000 or so clones, over 75% seen once. The sequence was obtained from a human donor in a cohort sampled during active COVID-19. This chain joins TRBV18 and TRBJ2-1; TRBD1 is a possible D gene (6 bases). What was sequenced was peripheral blood. The CDR3 protein is CASSPRTDRYNEQFF. The CDR3 nucleotides are TGTGCCAGCTCACCGAGGACAGACCGTTACAATGAGCAGTTCTTC.